The clone carrying this T cell receptor (beta chain) was counted at least ten times. Its antigen is unidentified. These data are taken from a study of early T cells in non-severe SARS-CoV-2 infection. Overall study context: Investigators sequenced bulk RNA drawn from unsorted whole blood, and chains remained unpaired.

Study findings and constraints: Clonotype matching in VDJdb favored anti-spike CD8 responses and did not capture private and CD4 specificities.

CDR3 size: 14 residues. Germline-derived CDR1 and CDR2 are LGHDT and YNNKEL (reference sequence). V was cut by 1 base and J by 2 bases, with 8 bases left in between. Individual cDNA molecules received unique molecular identifiers. MiXCR, applied by TCRdb to the 5' RACE reads, yields one record per CDR3 protein. Of about 27,000 distinct CDR3 sequences detected, 2.9% appear once; the ten largest clones hold about 0.72%. The receptor was isolated from an adult who was a healthcare worker with PCR-confirmed SARS-CoV-2 infection or an uninfected control (not recorded which). The chain employs TRBV3-1 and TRBJ1-1; no firm D call. The sequencing input was whole blood. The chain's CDR3 is CASSQGSINTEAFF. The CDR3 DNA is TGTGCCAGCAGCCAAGGGAGTATCAACACTGAAGCTTTCTTT.